The rows below give T cell receptor beta chains drawn from one sample of a study of shared clonotypes between healthy human individuals. Method: immunoSEQ multiplex PCR; TCRdb's copy keeps in-frame clones and lacks some. The sample shows under 600,000 clones, almost 80% of them seen only once. Sequencing was carried out using PBMCs. All receptors come from a woman aged 35 to 49 in good health. Some clones in this sample may be carry-over from other donors' samples. CDR3s include the opening cysteine and the closing phenylalanine or tryptophan. D genes are given only for firm matches. Clone size is given for some rows only: seen once, a few or many times, or a class if the clone is expanded.

>TRBJ2-3|16|-|-|TRBV5-1
TGCGCCAGCAGCTCTGGTGGTCTAGCGTACACAGATACGCAGTATTTT
CASSSGGLAYTDTQYF
>TRBJ2-2|10|-|-|TRBV30
TGTGCCTGGAGCACCGGGGAGCTGTTTTTT
CAWSTGELFF
>TRBJ1-4|16|-|-|TRBV6-6
TGTGCCAGCAGTTACGAACAAGCAGCAACTAATGAAAAACTGTTTTTT
CASSYEQAATNEKLFF
>TRBJ2-6|18|-|-|TRBV30
TGTGCCTGGTTCTCGGTCGGGACCGTGTACTCTGGGGCCAACGTCCTGACTTTC
CAWFSVGTVYSGANVLTF
>TRBJ2-5|16|-|TRBD2|TRBV30
TGTGCCTGGAGTTCCGCCGGGACTAGCGGGAGCGAGACCCAGTACTTC
CAWSSAGTSGSETQYF
>TRBJ2-7|15|-|-|TRBV6-1
TGTGCCAGCAGAGAGGGACAAGTCCTTCCCTACGAGCAGTACTTC
CASREGQVLPYEQYF
>TRBJ2-7|13|few|-|TRBV5-6
TGTGCCAGCAGCTTGCTGGACTCCTACGAGCAGTACTTC
CASSLLDSYEQYF
>TRBJ2-7|14|-|TRBD2|TRBV28
TGTGCCAGCAAACCGGGACTAGCACATTACGAGCAGTACTTC
CASKPGLAHYEQYF
>TRBJ2-1|13|-|-|TRBV4-2
TGTGCCAGCAGCCAAGAAAATTACAATGAGCAGTTCTTC
CASSQENYNEQFF
>TRBJ1-4|12|once|-|TRBV28
TGTGCCAAGGCGGGGGCTAATGAAAAACTGTTTTTT
CAKAGANEKLFF
>TRBJ2-7|14|-|TRBD2|TRBV7-6
TGTGCCAGCGGTAGCGGGAGGCCCACGGGGGAGCAGTACTTC
CASGSGRPTGEQYF
>TRBJ1-2|14|-|-|TRBV4-2
TGTGCTAGTAGCAGGGAGGCGGGGAACTATGGCTACACCTTC
CASSREAGNYGYTF
>TRBJ2-7|16|-|TRBD1|TRBV7-2
TGTGCCAGCAGCTATAGGACAGGGGCCATATACTACGAGCAGTACTTC
CASSYRTGAIYYEQYF